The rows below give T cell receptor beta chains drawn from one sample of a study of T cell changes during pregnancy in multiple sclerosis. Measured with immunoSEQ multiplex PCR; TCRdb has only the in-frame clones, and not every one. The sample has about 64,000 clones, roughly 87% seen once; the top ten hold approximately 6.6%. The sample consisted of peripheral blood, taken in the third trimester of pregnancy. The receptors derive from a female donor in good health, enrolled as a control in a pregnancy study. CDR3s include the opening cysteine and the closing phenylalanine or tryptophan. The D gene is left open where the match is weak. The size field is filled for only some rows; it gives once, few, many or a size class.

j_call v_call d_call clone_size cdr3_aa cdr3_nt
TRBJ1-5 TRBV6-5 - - CASWMRVSNQPQHF TGTGCCAGCTGGATGCGGGTAAGCAATCAGCCCCAGCATTTT
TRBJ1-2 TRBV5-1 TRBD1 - CASSFLTGDYGYTF TGCGCCAGCAGCTTCCTGACAGGGGACTATGGCTACACCTTC
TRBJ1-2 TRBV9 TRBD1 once CASSAGQGARGYTF TGTGCCAGCAGCGCGGGACAGGGGGCGCGGGGCTACACCTTC
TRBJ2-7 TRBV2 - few CASGETDHF TGTGCCAGCGGAGAAACCGATCACTTC
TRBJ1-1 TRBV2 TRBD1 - CASSLQGDTEAFF TGTGCCAGCAGTCTACAGGGGGACACTGAAGCTTTCTTT
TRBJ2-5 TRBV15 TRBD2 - CATSIPASGRAETQYF TGTGCCACCAGCATCCCGGCTAGCGGGAGGGCAGAGACCCAGTACTTC
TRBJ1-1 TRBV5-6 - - CASSFQWEAFF TGTGCCAGCAGCTTTCAGTGGGAAGCTTTCTTT
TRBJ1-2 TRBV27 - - CASSITGSYGYTF TGTGCCAGCAGTATAACCGGGTCCTATGGCTACACCTTC
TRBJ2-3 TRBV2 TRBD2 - CASSDGTLKAGGPTDTQYF TGTGCCAGCAGTGATGGGACATTGAAAGCGGGGGGGCCTACAGATACGCAGTATTTT
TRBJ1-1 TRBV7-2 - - CASSLTGATEAFF TGTGCCAGCAGCTTAACGGGAGCGACTGAAGCTTTCTTT
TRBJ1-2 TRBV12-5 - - CASGPDNANYGYTF TGTGCTAGTGGTCCGGACAATGCTAACTATGGCTACACCTTC
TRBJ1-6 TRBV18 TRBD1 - CASSPEQGRAPLHF TGTGCCAGCTCTCCCGAACAGGGGCGGGCACCCCTCCACTTT
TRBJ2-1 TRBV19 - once CASSIGRLVRYNEQFF TGTGCCAGTAGTATCGGGAGACTCGTAAGATACAATGAGCAGTTCTTC
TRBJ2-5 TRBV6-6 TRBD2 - CASRGGETQYF TGTGCCAGCAGGGGGGGGGAGACCCAGTACTTC
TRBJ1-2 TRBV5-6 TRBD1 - CASRWTGAPPGYTF TGTGCCAGCAGATGGACAGGCGCTCCCCCAGGCTACACCTTC
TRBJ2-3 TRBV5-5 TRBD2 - CASSLRWTSDRTDTQYF TGTGCCAGCAGCTTGCGCTGGACTAGCGATCGCACAGATACGCAGTATTTT
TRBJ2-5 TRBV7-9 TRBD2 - CASSSRVGTILPRETQYF TGTGCCAGCAGCTCCCGGGTCGGGACTATCCTTCCGCGAGAGACCCAGTACTTC
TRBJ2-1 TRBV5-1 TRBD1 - CASSLARGQFNEQFF TGCGCCAGCAGCTTGGCCAGGGGGCAATTCAATGAGCAGTTCTTC
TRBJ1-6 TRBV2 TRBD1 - CAVVGQGKSNSPLHF TGTGCCGTCGTGGGACAGGGGAAATCGAATTCACCCCTCCACTTT
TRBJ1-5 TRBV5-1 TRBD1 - CASSWDSLNQPQHF TGCGCCAGCAGCTGGGACAGTCTCAATCAGCCCCAGCATTTT
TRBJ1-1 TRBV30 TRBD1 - CAWSLGQVNTEAFF TGTGCCTGGAGCCTGGGACAGGTGAACACTGAAGCTTTCTTT
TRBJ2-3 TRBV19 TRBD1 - CASSRTGVKSSTDTQYF TGTGCCAGTAGTCGGACAGGGGTTAAATCTAGCACAGATACGCAGTATTTT
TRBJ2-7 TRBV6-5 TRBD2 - CASSYERETYEQYF TGTGCCAGCAGTTACGAGCGGGAGACTTACGAGCAGTACTTC
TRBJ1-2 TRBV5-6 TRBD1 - CASSPPGTGTNNYGYTF TGTGCCAGCAGCCCCCCCGGGACAGGAACCAATAACTATGGCTACACCTTC
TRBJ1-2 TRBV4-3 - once CASSQAVDYGYTF TGCGCCAGCAGCCAAGCAGTTGACTATGGCTACACCTTC
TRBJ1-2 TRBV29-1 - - CSVEELAGAGYTF TGCAGCGTTGAAGAGTTGGCAGGGGCCGGCTACACCTTC
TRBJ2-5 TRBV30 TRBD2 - CAAGASGGQETQYF TGTGCCGCGGGGGCTAGCGGGGGGCAAGAGACCCAGTACTTC
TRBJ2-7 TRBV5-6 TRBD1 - CASSYGTGSDEQYF TGTGCCAGCAGCTACGGGACAGGGAGTGACGAGCAGTACTTC
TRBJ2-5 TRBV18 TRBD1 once CASSSQGAPQETQYF TGTGCCAGCTCATCCCAGGGGGCGCCCCAAGAGACCCAGTACTTC
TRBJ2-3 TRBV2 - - CASRETFLDGSTQYF TGTGCCAGCAGGGAGACTTTCCTCGATGGGAGTACGCAGTATTTT
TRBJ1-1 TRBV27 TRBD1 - CASSWGRGLRDTEAFF TGTGCCAGCAGTTGGGGCAGGGGGCTACGTGATACTGAAGCTTTCTTT
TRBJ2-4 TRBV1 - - CTSSQVFAMVLRYF TGCACCAGCAGCCAAGTTTTCGCCATGGTCCTGAGGTACTTC
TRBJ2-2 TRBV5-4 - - CASSPPENTGELFF TGTGCCAGCAGCCCGCCAGAGAACACCGGGGAGCTGTTTTTT
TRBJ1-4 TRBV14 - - CASSQDTGNEKLFF TGTGCCAGCAGCCAAGATACAGGGAATGAAAAACTGTTTTTT
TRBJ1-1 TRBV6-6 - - CASSLRGLDTEAFF TGTGCCAGCAGTCTCAGGGGCTTGGACACTGAAGCTTTCTTT
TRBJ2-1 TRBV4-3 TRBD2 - CASSQEEERGGIFSEQFF TGCGCCAGCAGCCAAGAAGAAGAACGGGGGGGCATTTTTAGTGAGCAGTTCTTC